These 28 T cell receptor beta chains share one sample of origin, sequenced in a study of T cell repertoires in cytomegalovirus infection. Each CDR3 protein is one row after TCRdb ran MiXCR on the reads. The profile covers some 500,000 distinct CDR3 sequences, with around 30% appearing a single time and roughly 15% taken by the ten largest. No antigen has been assigned to these receptors. The sequencing here drew on cultured PBMCs, taken from culture after CMV antigen stimulation. Receptors were obtained from a human donor in good health (CMV status not recorded). Some clones in this sample may be carry-over from other donors' samples.

The J gene is TRBJ2-1, the V gene TRBV28; either TRBD1 or TRBD2 may fit D (5 bases each). The germline CDR1 and CDR2 sequences are MDHEN and SYDVKM. V gave up 10 bases and J gave up 6 bases, with 13 bases separating them. This CDR3 is 12 amino acids long. CDR3 nucleotide sequence: TGTGCCACCCTGAGGGGTCTCAATGAGCAGTTCTTC. As protein: CATLRGLNEQFF.

This clonotype was picked up many times. This chain connects TRBV12-3 or TRBV12-4 to TRBJ2-3; unclear D gene. Trimming removed 5 bases at V and 3 bases at J, with 9 bases between. CDR3 length equals 13 residues. This CDR3 reads CASSLEVTDTQYF. CDR3 DNA sequence: TGTGCCAGCAGTCTCGAGGTTACAGATACGCAGTATTTT.

This clonotype was seen more than once but under ten times. This chain connects TRBV12-3 or TRBV12-4 to TRBJ1-1, with 9 positions matching TRBD1. Unmatched junction bases numbered 13, after V lost 6 bases and J lost 5 bases. CDR3 length: 16 residues. The CDR3 loop is CASRLNRGQGKTEAFF. CDR3 DNA: TGTGCCAGCAGACTCAACAGGGGGCAGGGAAAGACTGAAGCTTTCTTT.

This clonotype was observed many times. The chain uses TRBV7-2 and TRBJ1-2; 7 bases are a match to TRBD1. The junction had 9 bases not matched to a gene; V was cut back by 5 bases and J by 6 bases. This CDR3 spans 14 amino acids. Germline V gene lookup returns CDR1 SGHTA and CDR2 FQGNSA. The CDR3 reads CASSRRDRLDGYTF. As DNA, the CDR3 is TGTGCCAGCAGCCGGAGGGACAGACTAGATGGCTACACCTTC.

The CDR3 loop is CASSTSSFGGRGTEAFF. CDR3 bases: TGTGCCAGCAGCACATCCTCGTTTGGGGGGCGCGGCACTGAAGCTTTCTTT. The chain has TRBV7-6 and TRBJ1-1, with D perhaps TRBD1 (6 bases). The V gene's germline CDR1 is SGHVS and CDR2 FNYEAQ. This CDR3 spans 17 amino acids. V gave up 5 bases and J gave up 4 bases, with 23 bases separating them.

This clonotype was counted only a few times. This rearrangement joins TRBV12-3 or TRBV12-4 to TRBJ2-1; D gene ambiguous. The germline V and J ends were trimmed by 1 base and 0 bases, with 7 bases remaining between them. The CDR3 spans 15 residues. CDR3 sequence (DNA): TGTGCCAGCAGTTTAGGCTCGAGCTCCTACAATGAGCAGTTCTTC. This encodes CASSLGSSSYNEQFF.

The V gene is TRBV12-3 or TRBV12-4, the J gene TRBJ1-2, with D uncertain. V was pared by 3 bases and J by 0 bases, with 11 bases between. This CDR3 comprises 15 residues. The CDR3 protein is CASSFGRRSNYGYTF. The CDR3 nucleotides read TGTGCCAGCAGTTTCGGGAGACGATCTAACTATGGCTACACCTTC.

The chain couples TRBV18 to TRBJ1-4, with D uncertain. Per germline, CDR1 KGHSH and CDR2 LQKENI. V lost 9 bases and J 0 bases, leaving 11 bases between the germline ends. The CDR3 spans 14 residues. The CDR3 spells CASRLASTNEKLFF. CDR3 in DNA: TGTGCCAGTCGCCTGGCATCAACTAATGAAAAACTGTTTTTT.

This clonotype occurred a few times. This chain joins TRBV5-1 and TRBJ1-4; TRBD1 agrees at 9 bases. The CDR3 is 14 amino acids. The germline V gene has CDR1 SGHRS and CDR2 YFSETQ. V gave up 1 base and J gave up 5 bases; unmatched junction bases: 0. In DNA, the CDR3 is TGCGCCAGCAGCTTGACAGGGGGCAATGAAAAACTGTTTTTT. Protein product: CASSLTGGNEKLFF.

This clonotype was recorded a few times. The chain joins TRBV7-2 to TRBJ2-1; 9 bases match TRBD2. The CDR3 length is 15 residues. V shed 5 bases and J 7 bases; nucleotides not matched to a gene: 9. Looked up from germline, CDR1 is SGHTA and CDR2 is FQGNSA. The DNA for the CDR3 is TGTGCCAGCAGCCCCGTAGCGGGGGTTCTAAATGAGCAGTTCTTC. Translated: CASSPVAGVLNEQFF. Filled out from reference TRBV7-2 and TRBJ2-1, the complete variable domain reads GAGVSQSPSNKVTEKGKDVELRCDPISGHTALYWYRQSLGQGLEFLIYFQGNSAPDKSGLPSDRFSAERTGGSVSTLTIQRTQQEDSAVYLCASSPVAGVLNEQFFGPGTRLTVL.

This clonotype was observed a handful of times. The CDR3 is CASSILGRVYEQYV. Written as DNA, the CDR3 is TGTGCCAGCAGTATACTCGGACGGGTTTACGAGCAGTACGTC. The chain carries TRBV12-3 or TRBV12-4 and TRBJ2-7; unclear D gene. The ends were cut back, 5 bases at V and 4 bases at J, with 15 bases in the middle. CDR3 length: 14 residues.

This clonotype was detected many times. This sequence joins TRBV7-9 and TRBJ2-5, with 8 bases identical to TRBD1. The CDR3 extends over 14 amino acids. V lost 5 bases, J lost 5 bases, and 7 bases stayed unmatched. Germline V gives CDR1 SEHNR, CDR2 FQNEAQ (reference sequence). The CDR3 DNA reads TGTGCCAGCAGCCCCGGGACAGGCGGGGAGACCCAGTACTTC. Amino acids: CASSPGTGGETQYF.

This chain uses TRBV19 with TRBJ2-1; possibly TRBD2 for D (6 bases). CDR1 is LNHDA, CDR2 SQIVND, per germline (reference sequence). The CDR3 spans 17 residues. The V gene lost 3 bases and the J gene lost 3 bases, with 18 bases spanning the gap. CDR3 region: CASSMGWRDLSYNEQFF. The CDR3, as DNA: TGTGCCAGTAGTATGGGTTGGCGGGATTTGAGCTACAATGAGCAGTTCTTC.

V gene TRBV6-6 combines with J gene TRBJ2-2; D is possibly TRBD1 or TRBD2 (5 bases each). Trimming pared 7 bases from V and 1 base from J, leaving 10 bases between. Germline-derived CDR1 and CDR2 are MNHNY and SVGAGI (reference sequence). CDR3 size: 14 residues. In DNA, the CDR3 is TGTGCCAGCAAGGCGAGGGGGAACACCGGGGAGCTGTTTTTT. Its protein is CASKARGNTGELFF.

Only a few counts were recorded for this clonotype. The CDR3 coding sequence is TGTGCCAGCAGTTTATTAGCGGGAGCGGGCTACAATGAGCAGTTCTTC. Translating gives CASSLLAGAGYNEQFF. The chain is built from TRBV12-3 or TRBV12-4 and TRBJ2-1; 9 positions agree with TRBD2. The V segment lost 2 bases and the J segment 3 bases; nucleotides outside the gene matches: 5. The CDR3 has 16 residues.

The genes are TRBV2 and TRBJ2-3; perhaps TRBD2 as D (6 bases). V gave up 5 bases and J gave up 2 bases, with 11 bases separating them. Germline V lookup: CDR1 SNHLY, CDR2 FYNNEI. The CDR3 sequence is 14 residues long. CDR3 residues: CASSPGLYTDTQYF. In DNA, the CDR3 is TGTGCCAGCAGTCCGGGACTGTACACAGATACGCAGTATTTT.

The table lists this clonotype with a few counts. The gene calls are TRBV6-2 or TRBV6-3 and TRBJ2-1; D may be TRBD2 (6 bases). Germline lookup yields CDR1 MNHEY and CDR2 SVGEGT. The CDR3 length is 14 residues. V was cut by 10 bases and J by 8 bases, with 21 bases left in between. The CDR3 DNA reads as TGTGCCACTCGGCGGGACGGCATATCCGATGAGCAGTTCTTC. It encodes CATRRDGISDEQFF.

The chain is built from TRBV7-2 and TRBJ1-5, with TRBD1 matching 9 bases. The CDR3 has 15 residues. Germline CDR1 and CDR2: SGHTA and FQGNSA. With V trimmed by 1 base and J by 10 bases, 8 bases remained unmatched. CDR3 in DNA: TGTGCCAGCAGCTTAGGGGGACAGGGCAGGGCCCCCCAGCATTTT. Translated, it gives CASSLGGQGRAPQHF.

This clonotype has only a few counts. The genes are TRBV6-2 or TRBV6-3 and TRBJ2-1; D ambiguous. Per the germline V gene, CDR1 is MNHEY and CDR2 is SVGEGT. The germline V and J ends were trimmed by 7 bases and 4 bases, with 11 bases remaining between them. The CDR3 has 13 amino acids. The CDR3 DNA reads TGTGCCAGCACGGTTGCGGTTTACAATGAGCAGTTCTTC. Translating it yields CASTVAVYNEQFF.

The DNA of the CDR3 is TGTGCCACCAAACTAGCGGGGTCCTACGAGCAGTACGTC. The encoded protein is CATKLAGSYEQYV. This chain connects TRBV6-1 to TRBJ2-7; 10 bases are shared with TRBD2. V lost 10 bases and J lost 1; bases outside the gene matches: 4. CDR1 and CDR2 (germline): MNHNS, SASEGT. The CDR3 runs to 13 residues.

This clonotype was seen a handful of times. The chain employs TRBV12-5 and TRBJ1-5; D is perhaps TRBD1 (6 bases). Trimming removed 3 bases from V and 3 bases from J, with 18 bases in between. This CDR3 is built from 17 residues. Germline loops: CDR1 LGHNT, CDR2 FRNRAP. As DNA, the CDR3 is TGTGCTAGTGGTTTATCCCTAGGACAGCCAGACAATCAGCCCCAGCATTTT. Protein product: CASGLSLGQPDNQPQHF.

The chain links TRBV28 to TRBJ2-7; 10 nucleotides line up with TRBD1. Losses at the gene ends were 4 bases for V and 2 bases for J; bases not matched to a gene: 5. The CDR3 runs to 15 residues. CDR1 and CDR2 from the germline V gene are MDHEN and SYDVKM. The DNA of the CDR3 is TGTGCCAGCAGTTCCCCCGGGACAGGGGCCTACGAGCAGTACTTC. Protein: CASSSPGTGAYEQYF. Combining the CDR3 with reference TRBV28 and TRBJ2-7 gives the whole variable domain DVKVTQSSRYLVKRTGEKVFLECVQDMDHENMFWYRQDPGLGLRLIYFSYDVKMKEKGDIPEGYSVSREKKERFSLILESASTNQTSMYLCASSSPGTGAYEQYFGPGTRLTVT.

V gene TRBV12-3 or TRBV12-4 combines with J gene TRBJ1-2, with D maybe TRBD1 (6 bases). This CDR3 region has 15 residues. V dropped 3 bases and J dropped 3 bases, with 14 bases sitting between them. As DNA, the CDR3 is TGTGCCAGCAGTTTTTCCAGAGGGGGGTACTATGGCTACACCTTC. Translating it yields CASSFSRGGYYGYTF.

The chain employs TRBV25-1 and TRBJ1-1; TRBD1 might be the D (6 bases). This CDR3 has 16 residues. Trimming took off 3 bases at V and 5 bases at J, with 19 bases between the two ends. Germline assignment: CDR1 MGHDK and CDR2 SYGVNS. This CDR3 is CASSDLQGTVRTEAFF. CDR3 nucleotide sequence: TGTGCCAGCAGTGACCTCCAGGGGACCGTGAGGACTGAAGCTTTCTTT.

The chain is built from TRBV25-1 and TRBJ2-2, with 7 bases fitting TRBD1. After removal of 4 bases from V and 1 base from J, the junction contained 3 bases not matched to a gene. This CDR3 is 15 amino acids long. Per germline, CDR1 MGHDK and CDR2 SYGVNS. The CDR3 DNA is TGTGCCAGCAGTGCTCGGGACAGGAACACCGGGGAGCTGTTTTTT. Translation: CASSARDRNTGELFF.

This rearrangement joins TRBV4-1 to TRBJ2-1, with D tentatively TRBD1 (5 bases). CDR1 is MGHRA and CDR2 is YSYEKL in the germline V gene. The CDR3 runs 18 residues. Trimming removed 3 bases at V and 0 bases at J, with 18 bases between. CDR3 amino acids: CASSQRFGGANSYNEQFF. In nucleotides, the CDR3 is TGCGCCAGCAGCCAGCGATTCGGTGGGGCTAACTCCTACAATGAGCAGTTCTTC.

The chain couples TRBV20-1 to TRBJ1-5; 11 bases align to TRBD1. The CDR3 totals 17 residues. The junction had 10 bases not matched to a gene; V was cut back by 0 bases and J by 6 bases. The germline gives CDR1 DFQATT, CDR2 SNEGSKA (reference sequence). In DNA, the CDR3 is TGCAGTGCTAGAGATGGGAGTAGGGGGACAGGGGGTCAGCCCCAGCATTTT. It translates to CSARDGSRGTGGQPQHF.

The table lists this clonotype with a few counts. The gene calls are TRBV12-3 or TRBV12-4 and TRBJ1-1; tentative D call: TRBD1 (5 bases). The CDR3 is 16 residues long. V gave up 4 bases and J gave up 11 bases, with 26 bases separating them. This CDR3 reads CASSSSPGRGVDGAFF. The CDR3, as DNA: TGTGCCAGCAGTTCTAGTCCGGGACGAGGTGTTGATGGGGCTTTCTTT.